This is a list of T cell receptor beta chains from one sample in a study of radiotherapy plus CTLA-4 blockade in lung cancer. Here immunoSEQ multiplex PCR was the method, and the copy in TCRdb shows in-frame clones only, minus some. The data hold approximately 97,000 clones, with 80% to 90% observed a single time. This specimen was peripheral blood, taken from a patient treated with radiotherapy plus ipilimumab. These receptors were collected from a human donor with non-small cell lung cancer who had stable disease on radiotherapy plus ipilimumab. Each CDR3 is given with its conserved first and last residue. The order of the fields is clone size, V gene, J gene, D gene, CDR3 DNA, CDR3 protein. A D gene is named only where the DNA matches it firmly. Only some rows state a clone size, as once, few, many or a class for expanded clones.

>.|TRBV5-1|TRBJ1-6|.
TGCGCCAGCAGCTTTGACAGCTCCTATAATTCACCCCTCCACTTT
CASSFDSSYNSPLHF
>.|TRBV27|TRBJ1-2|TRBD1
TGTGCCAGCAGTCCACACGGACAGGGGTCGATTGGCTACACCTTC
CASSPHGQGSIGYTF
>.|TRBV5-1|TRBJ2-3|.
TGCGCCAGCAGCTTGCCCCCAGATACGCAGTATTTT
CASSLPPDTQYF
>.|TRBV5-1|TRBJ1-1|.
TGCGCCAGCAGGCAGGGTGGGCTTGTAAACACTGAAGCTTTCTTT
CASRQGGLVNTEAFF
>.|TRBV11-3|TRBJ2-7|TRBD2
TGTGCCAGCAGCCGTTCGGGGGAGGGCCTGGGGGAGCAGTACTTC
CASSRSGEGLGEQYF
>.|TRBV10-3|TRBJ1-1|.
TGTGCCATCAGTGGAATGGGGGCGAACACTGAAGCTTTCTTT
CAISGMGANTEAFF
>.|TRBV27|TRBJ1-5|TRBD1
TGTGCCAGCAGTTTCCGAGACAGGGGAGGTCAGCCCCAGCATTTT
CASSFRDRGGQPQHF
>.|TRBV6-4|TRBJ2-3|.
TGTGCCAGCAGTGTCGGCGGAAGCACAGATACGCAGTATTTT
CASSVGGSTDTQYF
>.|TRBV2|TRBJ2-1|.
TGTGCCAGCAGCGAATGGCTGAATGAGCAGTTCTTC
CASSEWLNEQFF
>.|TRBV18|TRBJ1-2|.
TGTGCCAGCTCACCACCGAAGAACGGAGGGGTCGGCTACACCTTC
CASSPPKNGGVGYTF
>.|TRBV5-5|TRBJ1-5|.
TGTGCCAGCAGCTTGGTGGGCGGTAATCAGCCCCAGCATTTT
CASSLVGGNQPQHF
>.|TRBV6-6|TRBJ2-7|.
TGTGCCAGCAGCCCCGGACAGAGTATCTCCTACGAGCAGTACTTC
CASSPGQSISYEQYF
>.|TRBV7-8|TRBJ1-1|TRBD1
TGTGCCAGCAGCAGAGACAGGGGGCGAAACACTGAAGCTTTCTTT
CASSRDRGRNTEAFF
>.|TRBV25-1|TRBJ2-7|.
TGTGCCAGTTCCCGGGACACCTCCTACGAGCAGTACTTC
CASSRDTSYEQYF
>.|TRBV6-5|TRBJ1-2|.
TGTGCCAGTGCCCCGCCGGGGGGCTATGGCTACACCTTC
CASAPPGGYGYTF
>few|TRBV7-9|TRBJ2-7|.
TGTGCCAGCAGCTCTGGACGAGCTGGGTACTTC
CASSSGRAGYF
>.|TRBV27|TRBJ1-4|.
TGTGCCAGCAGTCGGGGGGTGGGTGAAAAACTGTTTTTT
CASSRGVGEKLFF
>.|TRBV9|TRBJ2-5|TRBD2
TGTGCCAGCAGCGCCGCCCCCGGGGGTAGCGGGGCCCAAGAGACCCAGTACTTC
CASSAAPGGSGAQETQYF